The T cell receptor beta chain described here comes from a study of beta chain features in type 1 diabetes. Overall study results and limits: Here, the possible influence of HLA type (on TCRB rearrangement) remained unresolved. Patients' naive, central memory and Treg TCRB repertoires seemed closer to one another than those of healthy donors.

Expressed TCRB transcripts got sequenced, as all isolated RNA was reverse transcribed. Libraries were prepared by immunoSEQ multiplex PCR; TCRdb keeps only in-frame clonotypes and omits some of them. This table holds about 900,000 clones, about a sixth found once. This CDR3 is 13 amino acids long. V lost 7 bases to trimming and J lost 3 bases, with 12 bases between them. Germline values: CDR1 LNHDA, CDR2 SQIVND (reference sequence). This clone was counted only a few times. Its antigen remains unknown. Sorting that relied on CD45RO/CCR7/CD25/CD127/CD95/CD27 yielded CD4+ naive, central memory, regulatory and stem cell-like memory cells.

The sample consisted of naive CD4+ T cells from blood. The receptor comes from a woman aged 18-29 years in good health. The rearrangement joins TRBV19 to TRBJ2-5; D unresolved. Here the CDR3 DNA reads TGTGCCAGTAATACTCGACAAGAAGAGACCCAGTACTTC. Translated: CASNTRQEETQYF.